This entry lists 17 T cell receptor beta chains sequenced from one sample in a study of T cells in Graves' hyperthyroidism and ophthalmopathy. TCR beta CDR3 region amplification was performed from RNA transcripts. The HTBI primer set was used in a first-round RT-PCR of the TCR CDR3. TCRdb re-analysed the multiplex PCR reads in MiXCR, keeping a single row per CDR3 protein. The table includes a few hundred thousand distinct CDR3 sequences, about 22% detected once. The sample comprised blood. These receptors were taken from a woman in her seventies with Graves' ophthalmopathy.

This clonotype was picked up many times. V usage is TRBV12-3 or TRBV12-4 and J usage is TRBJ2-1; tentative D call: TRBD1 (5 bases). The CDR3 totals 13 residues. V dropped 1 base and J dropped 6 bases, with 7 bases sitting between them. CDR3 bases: TGTGCCAGCAGTTTAGGGACAACCAATGAGCAGTTCTTC. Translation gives CASSLGTTNEQFF.

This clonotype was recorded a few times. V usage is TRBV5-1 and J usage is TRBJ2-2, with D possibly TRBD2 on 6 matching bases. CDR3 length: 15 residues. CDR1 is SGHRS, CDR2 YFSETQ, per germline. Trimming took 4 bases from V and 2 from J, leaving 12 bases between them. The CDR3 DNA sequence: TGCGCCAGCAGCCGGGACTCCACTAACACCGGGGAGCTGTTTTTT. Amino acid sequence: CASSRDSTNTGELFF.

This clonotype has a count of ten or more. The CDR3 loop reads CASSQGVTGGNGYTF. The CDR3 coding sequence is TGTGCCAGCAGCCAAGGAGTGACAGGGGGCAATGGCTACACCTTC. V usage is TRBV3-1 and J usage is TRBJ1-2; 10 bases agree with TRBD1. The junction had 5 bases not matched to a gene; V was cut back by 1 base and J by 6 bases. Germline values: CDR1 LGHDT, CDR2 YNNKEL (reference sequence). The CDR3 is 15 residues long.

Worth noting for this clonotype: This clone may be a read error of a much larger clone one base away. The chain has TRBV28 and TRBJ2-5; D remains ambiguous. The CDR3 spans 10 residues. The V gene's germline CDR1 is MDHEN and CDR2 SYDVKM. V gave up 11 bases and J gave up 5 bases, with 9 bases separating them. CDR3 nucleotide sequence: TGTGCCTCCGATGGCGAGACCCAGTACTTC. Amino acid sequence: CASDGETQYF. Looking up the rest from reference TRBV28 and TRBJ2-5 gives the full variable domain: DVKVTQSSRYLVKRTGEKVFLECVQDMDHENMFWYRQDPGLGLRLIYFSYDVKMKEKGDIPEGYSVSREKKERFSLILESASTNQTSMYLCASDGETQYFGPGTRLLVL.

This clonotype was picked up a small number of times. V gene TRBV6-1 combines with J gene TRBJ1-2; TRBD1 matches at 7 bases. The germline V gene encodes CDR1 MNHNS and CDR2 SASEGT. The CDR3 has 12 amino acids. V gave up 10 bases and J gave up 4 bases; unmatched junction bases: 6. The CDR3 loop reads CATQGGGYGYTF. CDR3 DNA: TGTGCCACCCAGGGGGGCGGCTATGGCTACACCTTC.

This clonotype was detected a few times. The CDR3 DNA reads as TGTGCCAGTAGTATACAGGGGAGTTCACCCCTCCACTTT. This codes for CASSIQGSSPLHF. This sequence joins TRBV19 and TRBJ1-6; tentative D call: TRBD1 (6 bases). This CDR3 contains 13 residues. CDR1 LNHDA and CDR2 SQIVND come from the germline V gene (reference sequence). The V and J ends lost 2 bases and 9 bases respectively, with 8 bases between them.

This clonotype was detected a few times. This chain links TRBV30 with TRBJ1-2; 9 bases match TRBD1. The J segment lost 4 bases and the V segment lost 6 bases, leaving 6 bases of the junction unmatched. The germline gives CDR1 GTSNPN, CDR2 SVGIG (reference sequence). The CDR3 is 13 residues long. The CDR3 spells CACPRDRAYGYTF. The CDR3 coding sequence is TGTGCCTGCCCGAGGGACAGGGCCTATGGCTACACCTTC.

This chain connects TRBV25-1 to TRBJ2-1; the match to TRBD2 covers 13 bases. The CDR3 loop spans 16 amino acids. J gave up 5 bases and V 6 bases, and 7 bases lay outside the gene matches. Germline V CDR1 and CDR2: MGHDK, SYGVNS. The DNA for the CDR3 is TGTGCCAGCAGGGGGACTAGCGGGATGATGAACAATGAGCAGTTCTTC. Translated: CASRGTSGMMNNEQFF.

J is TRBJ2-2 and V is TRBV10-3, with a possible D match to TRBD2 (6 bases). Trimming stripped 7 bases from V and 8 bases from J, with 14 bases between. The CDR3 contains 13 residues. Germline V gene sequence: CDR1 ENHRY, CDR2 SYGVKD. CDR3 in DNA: TGTGCCATCACCTCGGGGAGCGGGGGGGAGCTGTTTTTT. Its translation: CAITSGSGGELFF.

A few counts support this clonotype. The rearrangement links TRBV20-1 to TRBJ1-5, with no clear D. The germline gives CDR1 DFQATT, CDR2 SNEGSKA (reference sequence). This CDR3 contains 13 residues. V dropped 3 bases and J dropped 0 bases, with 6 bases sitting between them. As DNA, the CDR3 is TGCAGTGCTAGTTTAGTTAGCAATCAGCCCCAGCATTTT. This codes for CSASLVSNQPQHF.

The CDR3 bases are TGTGCCAGCAGCTTAGCAGACAGGGGGTCTACCTACGAGCAGTACTTC. Its translation is CASSLADRGSTYEQYF. The genes are TRBV7-6 and TRBJ2-7; 9 bases map to TRBD1. In germline, CDR1 is SGHVS, CDR2 FNYEAQ. This CDR3 has 16 residues. V dropped 0 bases and J dropped 2; count of bases not matched to a gene: 5.

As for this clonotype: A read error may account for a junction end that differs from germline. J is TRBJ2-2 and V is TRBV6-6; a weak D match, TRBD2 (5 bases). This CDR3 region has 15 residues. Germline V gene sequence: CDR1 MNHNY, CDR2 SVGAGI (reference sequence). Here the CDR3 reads CASSYSAGNTGKLFF. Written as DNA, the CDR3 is TGTGCCAGCAGTTACTCAGCCGGGAACACCGGGAAGCTGTTTTTT.

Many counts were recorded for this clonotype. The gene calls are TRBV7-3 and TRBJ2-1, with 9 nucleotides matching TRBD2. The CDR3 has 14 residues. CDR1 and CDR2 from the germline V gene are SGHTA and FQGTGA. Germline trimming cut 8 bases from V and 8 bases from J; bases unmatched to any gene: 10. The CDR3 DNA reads TGTGCCAGCGGGAAGGGTAGCGGGAGCTATGAGCAGTTCTTC. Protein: CASGKGSGSYEQFF.

DNA of the CDR3: TGCAGTGCTCCGAGACAGGGGTCCGGCAATCAGCCCCAGCATTTT. It specifies CSAPRQGSGNQPQHF. This chain uses TRBV20-1 with TRBJ1-5; 8 nucleotides match TRBD1. Germline values: CDR1 DFQATT, CDR2 SNEGSKA (reference sequence). The CDR3 covers 15 residues. Trimming removed 5 bases from V and 2 bases from J; junction bases left unmatched: 8.

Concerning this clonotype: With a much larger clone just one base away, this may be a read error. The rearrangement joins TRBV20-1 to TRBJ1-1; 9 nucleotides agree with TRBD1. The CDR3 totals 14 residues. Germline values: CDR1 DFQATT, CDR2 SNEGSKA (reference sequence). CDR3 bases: TGCAGTGCTAGCCGACAGGGGGAGAACGCTGAAGCTTTCTTT. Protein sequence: CSASRQGENAEAFF.

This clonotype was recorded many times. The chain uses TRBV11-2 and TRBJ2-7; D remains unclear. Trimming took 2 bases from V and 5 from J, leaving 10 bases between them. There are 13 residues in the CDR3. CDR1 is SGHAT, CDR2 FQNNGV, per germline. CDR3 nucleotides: TGTGCCAGCAGCTTACAGCGCCGGAACGAGCAGTACTTC. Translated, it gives CASSLQRRNEQYF.

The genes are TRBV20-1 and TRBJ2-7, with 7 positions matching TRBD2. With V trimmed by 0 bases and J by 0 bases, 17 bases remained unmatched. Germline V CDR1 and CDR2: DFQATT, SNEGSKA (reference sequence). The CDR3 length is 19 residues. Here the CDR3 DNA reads TGCAGTGCTAGAGATCAAGGCTATTCCGGCGGGAGTAGCTCCTACGAGCAGTACTTC. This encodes CSARDQGYSGGSSSYEQYF.